This is a list of T cell receptor beta chains from one sample in a study of T cells after posttransplantation cyclophosphamide. Using immunoSEQ multiplex PCR, the repertoire was profiled, and TCRdb retains in-frame clones only, with some absent. The sample lists about 36,000 clones; 78% were seen once. Here the sequenced sample was CD4+ T cells sorted from blood, taken 1903 days after a stem cell transplant with posttransplant cyclophosphamide. The receptors stem from a female patient aged 40-50 years who received an allogeneic stem cell transplant from a related donor, was CMV-positive, and had no GVHD. The T cells may come from the graft donor. Both conserved end residues are part of each CDR3. The order of the fields is V gene, J gene, CDR3 length, clone size, D gene, CDR3 protein, CDR3 DNA. A D gene is named only where the DNA matches it firmly. Clone size is not always given. Where it is, it says once, few, many or a class for expanded clones.

>TRBV5-1|TRBJ1-2|14|.|.
CASSLGAKTDGYTF
TGCGCCAGCAGCTTGGGGGCAAAAACGGATGGCTACACCTTC
>TRBV7-8|TRBJ2-2|16|.|.
CASSLAGAQFTGELFF
TGTGCCAGCAGCTTAGCAGGGGCGCAGTTCACCGGGGAGCTGTTTTTT
>TRBV5-1|TRBJ1-2|14|.|TRBD1
CASSSGQGAFGYTF
TGCGCCAGCAGCTCCGGACAGGGGGCGTTTGGCTACACCTTC
>TRBV7-9|TRBJ1-6|13|.|.
CASGGESNSPLHF
TGTGCCTCGGGGGGCGAGAGTAATTCACCCCTCCACTTT
>TRBV7-9|TRBJ1-4|17|.|.
CASSLAAGVETNEKLFF
TGTGCCAGCAGCTTAGCGGCCGGGGTGGAGACTAATGAAAAACTGTTTTTT
>TRBV5-1|TRBJ2-7|19|.|TRBD1
CASSSPRSGQRKIFYEQYF
TGCGCCAGCAGCTCACCTCGTTCGGGACAGAGAAAGATTTTCTACGAGCAGTACTTC
>TRBV7-3|TRBJ2-1|16|.|TRBD2
CASSPLGGGPGNEQFF
TGTGCCAGCAGCCCCCTCGGCGGGGGGCCAGGGAATGAGCAGTTCTTC
>TRBV4-2|TRBJ1-2|14|.|.
CASSQDSGVHGYTF
TGTGCCAGCAGCCAAGACTCAGGGGTTCATGGCTACACCTTC
>TRBV4-1|TRBJ1-5|15|once|.
CASSHGGLGNQPQHF
TGCGCCAGCAGCCACGGGGGACTCGGCAATCAGCCCCAGCATTTT
>TRBV11-2|TRBJ1-1|14|once|.
CASSLEAGGFEAFF
TGTGCCAGCAGCTTAGAAGCAGGAGGCTTTGAAGCTTTCTTT
>TRBV18|TRBJ2-2|16|.|TRBD1
CASSTLGGADTGELFF
TGTGCCAGCTCAACTTTAGGGGGCGCCGACACCGGGGAGCTGTTTTTT
>TRBV5-1|TRBJ1-1|17|.|TRBD1
CASSNSGTGYLVTEAFF
TGCGCCAGCAGCAATTCCGGGACAGGGTATTTAGTCACTGAAGCTTTCTTT
>TRBV7-3|TRBJ1-2|15|.|TRBD1
CASSFTGADNYGYTF
TGTGCCAGCAGCTTTACAGGGGCGGACAACTATGGCTACACCTTC
>TRBV5-6|TRBJ1-1|16|.|TRBD1
CASSLRQGARGTEAFF
TGTGCCAGCAGCTTGAGGCAGGGGGCGAGGGGAACTGAAGCTTTCTTT
>TRBV19|TRBJ2-1|15|.|TRBD2
CASSKGLAGGNEQFF
TGTGCCAGTAGTAAGGGACTAGCGGGGGGTAATGAGCAGTTCTTC
>TRBV11-2|TRBJ2-5|14|.|TRBD2
CASKRGAGQETQYF
TGTGCCAGCAAGCGGGGGGCGGGCCAAGAGACCCAGTACTTC
>TRBV6-5|TRBJ2-3|15|.|TRBD1
CASRETGGNTDTQYF
TGTGCCAGCAGGGAGACAGGGGGCAACACAGATACGCAGTATTTT
>TRBV6-1|TRBJ1-2|13|.|.
CASSPPGVGGYTF
TGTGCCAGCAGCCCCCCAGGGGTCGGTGGCTACACCTTC
>TRBV9|TRBJ1-6|15|.|TRBD1
CASSGSLQGNSPLHF
TGTGCCAGCAGCGGTAGTCTACAGGGGAATTCACCCCTCCACTTT
>TRBV12-5|TRBJ2-1|13|.|.
CASGLVRGSEQFF
TGTGCTAGTGGTTTGGTACGGGGTTCTGAGCAGTTCTTC
>TRBV28|TRBJ2-5|14|once|.
CASSLGGSRETQYF
TGTGCCAGCAGTTTAGGGGGCAGCCGGGAGACCCAGTACTTC
>TRBV18|TRBJ1-1|13|once|TRBD1
CASSYKGATEAFF
TGTGCCAGCTCATATAAGGGGGCGACTGAAGCTTTCTTT
>TRBV12-5|TRBJ1-4|15|.|TRBD1
CASGLGTGQNEKLFF
TGTGCTAGTGGTCTAGGGACAGGGCAGAATGAAAAACTGTTTTTT
>TRBV5-6|TRBJ1-2|14|.|TRBD1
CASSLGQGASGYTF
TGTGCCAGCAGCTTGGGACAGGGGGCCTCTGGCTACACCTTC
>TRBV7-8|TRBJ2-1|18|.|TRBD2
CASSFEPHPAGADNEQFF
TGTGCCAGCAGCTTTGAACCTCACCCAGCGGGGGCGGACAATGAGCAGTTCTTC
>TRBV5-4|TRBJ1-6|15|.|.
CASSYGRGGNSPLHF
TGTGCCAGCAGTTACGGTAGGGGGGGGAATTCACCCCTCCACTTT
>TRBV19|TRBJ2-7|13|.|.
CASSPDGAYEQYF
TGTGCCAGTAGTCCCGACGGAGCCTACGAGCAGTACTTC
>TRBV7-9|TRBJ1-3|15|.|.
CASSRGEATGNTIYF
TGTGCCAGCAGCCGTGGGGAGGCAACTGGAAACACCATATATTTT
>TRBV2|TRBJ2-7|12|once|.
CASGTQAYEQYF
TGTGCCAGCGGGACACAAGCCTACGAGCAGTACTTC
>TRBV27|TRBJ2-6|19|.|TRBD1
CASSPGQGRILSGANVLTF
TGTGCCAGCAGTCCGGGACAGGGGCGAATTCTATCTGGGGCCAACGTCCTGACTTTC
>TRBV5-6|TRBJ2-2|17|few|.
CASSGAGFNRATGELFF
TGTGCCAGCAGCGGGGCAGGGTTTAATAGGGCCACCGGGGAGCTGTTTTTT
>TRBV4-1|TRBJ2-5|19|.|TRBD2
CASSPGLAGGQGRVETQYF
TGCGCCAGCAGCCCGGGACTAGCGGGGGGTCAGGGTCGGGTGGAGACCCAGTACTTC
>TRBV10-1|TRBJ2-5|21|.|TRBD1
CASTTRRDRGGGSLGEETQYF
TGCGCCAGCACCACCCGCCGGGACAGGGGTGGGGGATCGTTAGGGGAAGAGACCCAGTACTTC
>TRBV27|TRBJ2-5|16|.|TRBD1
CASSRGQAVGQETQYF
TGTGCCAGCAGCCGGGGACAGGCGGTTGGGCAAGAGACCCAGTACTTC
>TRBV14|TRBJ1-6|15|few|TRBD1
CASSPPGTGLSPLHF
TGTGCCAGCAGCCCACCAGGGACAGGGCTCTCACCCCTCCACTTT
>TRBV6-4|TRBJ2-2|15|.|.
CASSGTLEATGELFF
TGTGCCAGCAGTGGCACCCTAGAAGCCACCGGGGAGCTGTTTTTT
>TRBV5-5|TRBJ1-2|14|.|TRBD1
CASSGTGGYYGYTF
TGTGCCAGCTCCGGGACAGGGGGCTACTATGGCTACACCTTC
>TRBV11-3|TRBJ2-6|16|.|.
CASGSDSASGANVLTF
TGTGCCAGCGGCTCGGACAGTGCTTCTGGGGCCAACGTCCTGACTTTC
>TRBV7-9|TRBJ2-5|13|.|.
CASSLDPGETQYF
TGTGCCAGCAGCCTCGATCCAGGGGAGACCCAGTACTTC
>TRBV10-3|TRBJ1-1|14|.|.
CAITRTDMNTEAFF
TGTGCCATCACCCGGACAGACATGAACACTGAAGCTTTCTTT
>TRBV10-3|TRBJ1-3|14|.|TRBD1
CAAKNRGSGNTIYF
TGTGCCGCCAAAAACAGGGGCTCTGGAAACACCATATATTTT
>TRBV7-6|TRBJ2-7|13|.|TRBD1
CASSFQGANEQYF
TGTGCCAGCAGCTTCCAGGGGGCCAACGAGCAGTACTTC
>TRBV14|TRBJ1-1|13|.|.
CASTRQANTEAFF
TGTGCCAGCACCCGACAGGCGAACACTGAAGCTTTCTTT
>TRBV14|TRBJ1-1|13|.|.
CASSQVGQAEAFF
TGTGCCAGCAGCCAAGTTGGGCAGGCAGAAGCTTTCTTT
>TRBV10-1|TRBJ2-1|12|few|.
CASPRPYNEQFF
TGCGCCAGCCCGAGGCCCTACAATGAGCAGTTCTTC
>TRBV28|TRBJ2-1|15|.|.
CASSLSGSSYNEQFF
TGTGCCAGCAGTTTATCAGGAAGCTCCTACAATGAGCAGTTCTTC
>TRBV5-6|TRBJ1-2|16|.|TRBD1
CASSFQPQGQTYGYTF
TGTGCCAGCAGCTTCCAACCACAGGGGCAAACCTATGGCTACACCTTC
>TRBV6-5|TRBJ1-6|16|few|.
CASSYSEREWNSPLHF
TGTGCCAGCAGTTACTCGGAGCGGGAGTGGAATTCACCCCTCCACTTT
>TRBV19|TRBJ2-7|13|.|.
CASRSTDTYEQYF
TGTGCCAGTAGATCCACAGATACCTACGAGCAGTACTTC